Listed here are 5 T cell receptor beta chains from one sample, sequenced in a study of molecular identifiers for immune sequencing clone quantification. Via MiXCR, TCRdb re-called the PCR reads, giving one row per CDR3 protein. The sample lists about half a million distinct CDR3 sequences, 25% occurring once. The sequenced sample consisted of naive CD8+ T cells from blood, with Jurkat cell RNA spiked in. The subset was: FACS-sorted CD8+CD4-CCR7+CD45RA+ naive T cells. These receptors were obtained from a human donor in good health. Some libraries in this study had Jurkat cell RNA spiked in.

Comments on this clonotype: A much more abundant neighbour one base away suggests this may be a read error. The chain employs TRBV5-1 and TRBJ2-2; 7 bases are a match to TRBD2. V lost 5 bases, J lost 4 bases, and 8 bases stayed unmatched. CDR3 length: 15 amino acids. The germline CDR1 and CDR2 sequences are SGHRS and YFSETQ. CDR3 sequence (DNA): TGCGCCAGCAGGGGTCTAGCGGATATCACCGGGGAGCTGTTTTTT. It translates to CASRGLADITGELFF.

In this sample, this clonotype turned up a few times. The chain employs TRBV20-1 and TRBJ2-1; D might be TRBD1 or TRBD2, each matching 5 bases. Trimming took off 5 bases at V and 4 bases at J, with 18 bases between the two ends. This CDR3 comprises 15 residues. CDR1 and CDR2 (germline): DFQATT, SNEGSKA (reference sequence). DNA for the CDR3: TGCAGTGCTCTAAATGTCGGGACGGGATACAATGAGCAGTTCTTC. This encodes CSALNVGTGYNEQFF.

This clonotype was observed a handful of times. The rearrangement joins TRBV5-1 to TRBJ2-2; D may be TRBD2 (5 bases). V gave up 0 bases and J gave up 5 bases, with 11 bases separating them. Germline CDR1 and CDR2: SGHRS and YFSETQ. CDR3 size: 15 residues. CDR3 loop: CASSLAAPGTGELFF. CDR3 bases: TGCGCCAGCAGCTTGGCCGCTCCGGGGACCGGGGAGCTGTTTTTT. Full variable domain (remainder filled in from reference TRBV5-1 and TRBJ2-2): KAGVTQTPRYLIKTRGQQVTLSCSPISGHRSVSWYQQTPGQGLQFLFEYFSETQRNKGNFPGRFSGRQFSNSRSEMNVSTLELGDSALYLCASSLAAPGTGELFFGEGSRLTVL.

The gene calls are TRBV20-1 and TRBJ1-5, with TRBD1 matching over 7 bases. CDR1 is DFQATT and CDR2 is SNEGSKA in the germline V gene (reference sequence). The CDR3 length is 16 residues. V was clipped by 0 bases and J by 6 bases; unmatched bases: 11. The CDR3 loop reads CSARDFRGHARQPQHF. Here the CDR3 DNA reads TGCAGTGCTAGAGATTTTAGGGGGCACGCTCGTCAGCCCCAGCATTTT.

This rearrangement joins TRBV6-6 to TRBJ1-2; D is undetermined. The CDR3 has 16 amino acids. V shed 5 bases and J shed 3 bases, with 19 bases lying between them. CDR1 is MNHNY and CDR2 is SVGAGI in the germline V gene (reference sequence). CDR3 sequence reads: CASSQTRTPDDYGYTF. The CDR3 coding sequence is TGTGCCAGCAGTCAAACCCGGACTCCCGACGACTATGGCTACACCTTC.